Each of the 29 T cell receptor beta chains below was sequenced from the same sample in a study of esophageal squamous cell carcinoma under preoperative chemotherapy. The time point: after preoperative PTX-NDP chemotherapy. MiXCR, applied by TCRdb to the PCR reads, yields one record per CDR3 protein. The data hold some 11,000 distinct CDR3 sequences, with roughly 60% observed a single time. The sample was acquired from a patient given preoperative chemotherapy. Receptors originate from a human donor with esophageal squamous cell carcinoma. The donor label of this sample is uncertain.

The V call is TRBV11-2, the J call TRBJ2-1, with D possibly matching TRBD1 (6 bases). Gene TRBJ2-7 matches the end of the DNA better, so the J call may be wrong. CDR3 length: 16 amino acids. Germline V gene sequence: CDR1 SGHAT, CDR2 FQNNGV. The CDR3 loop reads CASSLDLGALPSGQYF. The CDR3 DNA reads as TGTGCCAGCAGCTTAGATCTGGGGGCGTTGCCAAGTGGGCAGTACTTC.

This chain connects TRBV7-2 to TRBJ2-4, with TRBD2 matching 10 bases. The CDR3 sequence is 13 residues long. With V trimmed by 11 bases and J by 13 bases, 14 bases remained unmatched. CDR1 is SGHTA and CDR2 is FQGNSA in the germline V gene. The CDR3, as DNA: TGTGCCGTCGGACTAGCGGACTACAATGAGCAGTACTTC. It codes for CAVGLADYNEQYF.

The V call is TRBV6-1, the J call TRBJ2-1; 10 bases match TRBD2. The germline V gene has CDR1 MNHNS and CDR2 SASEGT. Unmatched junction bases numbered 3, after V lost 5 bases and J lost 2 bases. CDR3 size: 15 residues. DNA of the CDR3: TGTGCCAGCAGTCTAGCGGGAGAACCCTACAATGAGCAGTTCTTC. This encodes CASSLAGEPYNEQFF.

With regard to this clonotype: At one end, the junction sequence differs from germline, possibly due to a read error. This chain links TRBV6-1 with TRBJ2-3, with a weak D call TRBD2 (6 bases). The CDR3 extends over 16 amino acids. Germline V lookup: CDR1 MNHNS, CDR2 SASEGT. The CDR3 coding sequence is TGTGCCAGCAGTGAATTGGGGGGAAGAGACACAAACATGCAGTATTTC. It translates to CASSELGGRDTNMQYF.

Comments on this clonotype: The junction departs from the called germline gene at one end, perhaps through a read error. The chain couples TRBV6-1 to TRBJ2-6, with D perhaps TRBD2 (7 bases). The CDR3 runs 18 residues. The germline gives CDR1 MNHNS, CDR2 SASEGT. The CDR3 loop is CASCEWGGAQPCAYELTF. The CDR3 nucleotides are TGTGCCAGCTGTGAATGGGGGGGGGCGCAGCCGTGCGCCTACGAGCTGACTTTC.

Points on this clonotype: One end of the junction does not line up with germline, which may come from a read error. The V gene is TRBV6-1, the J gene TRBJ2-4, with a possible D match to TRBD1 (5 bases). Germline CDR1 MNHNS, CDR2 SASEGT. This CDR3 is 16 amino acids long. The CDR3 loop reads CASSELGLSDKNIQYF. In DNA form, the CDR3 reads TGTGCCAGCAGTGAATTGGGGCTGAGCGACAAAAATATTCAGTACTTT.

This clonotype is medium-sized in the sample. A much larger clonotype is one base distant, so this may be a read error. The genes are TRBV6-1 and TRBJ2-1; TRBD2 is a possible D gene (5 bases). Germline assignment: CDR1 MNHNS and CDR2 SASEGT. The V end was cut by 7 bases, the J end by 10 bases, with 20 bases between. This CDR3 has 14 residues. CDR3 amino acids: CASTERHASYEQFF. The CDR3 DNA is TGTGCCAGCACCGAGCGGCACGCATCCTACGAGCAGTTCTTC.

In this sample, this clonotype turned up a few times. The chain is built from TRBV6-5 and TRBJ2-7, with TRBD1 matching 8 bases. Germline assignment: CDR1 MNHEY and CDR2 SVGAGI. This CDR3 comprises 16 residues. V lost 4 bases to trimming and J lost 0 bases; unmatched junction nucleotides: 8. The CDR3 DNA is TGTGCCAGCAGTTCCCGGACAGGGAAAAGCTCCTACGAGCAGTACTTC. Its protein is CASSSRTGKSSYEQYF.

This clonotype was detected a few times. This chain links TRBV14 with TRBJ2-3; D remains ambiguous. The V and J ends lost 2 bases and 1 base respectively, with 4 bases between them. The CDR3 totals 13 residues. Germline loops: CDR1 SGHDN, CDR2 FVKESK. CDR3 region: CASSQPGTDTQYF. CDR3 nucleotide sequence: TGTGCCAGCAGCCAACCGGGCACAGATACGCAGTATTTT.

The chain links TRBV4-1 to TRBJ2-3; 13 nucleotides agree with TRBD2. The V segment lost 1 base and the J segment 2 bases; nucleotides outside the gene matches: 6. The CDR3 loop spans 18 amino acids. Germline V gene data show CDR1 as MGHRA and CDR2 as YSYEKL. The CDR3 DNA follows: TGCGCCAGCAGCCAAGCTCGACTAGCGGGAGGACCCACAGATACGCAGTATTTT. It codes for CASSQARLAGGPTDTQYF.

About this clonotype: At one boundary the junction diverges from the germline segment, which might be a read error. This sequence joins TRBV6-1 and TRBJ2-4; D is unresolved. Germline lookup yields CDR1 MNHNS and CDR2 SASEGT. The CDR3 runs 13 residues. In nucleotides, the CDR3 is TGTGCCAGCAGCTGGGGTATCCGAGAGACCCAGTACTTT. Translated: CASSWGIRETQYF.

This chain's CDR3 is CASSTTGQETQFF. DNA for the CDR3: TGTGCCAGCAGTACGACAGGGCAAGAGACCCAGTTCTTC. The V gene is TRBV6-1, the J gene TRBJ2-1; TRBD1 agrees at 7 bases. V shed 5 bases and J 13 bases; nucleotides not matched to a gene: 11. The CDR3 has 13 amino acids. Germline V gene sequence: CDR1 MNHNS, CDR2 SASEGT.

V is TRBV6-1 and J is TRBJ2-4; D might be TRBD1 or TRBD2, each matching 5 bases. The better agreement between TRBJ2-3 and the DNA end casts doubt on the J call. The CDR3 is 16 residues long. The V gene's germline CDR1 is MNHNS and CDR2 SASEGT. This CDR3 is CASSELGVSSKNMQYF. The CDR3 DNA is TGTGCCAGCAGTGAATTGGGGGTGAGCTCCAAAAACATGCAGTATTTT.

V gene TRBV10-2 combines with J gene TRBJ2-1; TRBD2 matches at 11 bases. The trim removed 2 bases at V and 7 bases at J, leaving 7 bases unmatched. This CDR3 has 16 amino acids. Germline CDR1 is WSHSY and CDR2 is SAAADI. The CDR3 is CASSETWASGRNEQFF. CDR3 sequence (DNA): TGCGCCAGCAGTGAGACTTGGGCTAGCGGGAGGAATGAGCAGTTCTTC.

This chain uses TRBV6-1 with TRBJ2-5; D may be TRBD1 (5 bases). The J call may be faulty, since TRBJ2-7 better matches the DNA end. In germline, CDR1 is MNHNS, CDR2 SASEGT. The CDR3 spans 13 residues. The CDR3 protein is CASYRNGYYEQYF. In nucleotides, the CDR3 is TGTGCCAGCTACAGGAACGGATACTACGAGCAGTACTTC.

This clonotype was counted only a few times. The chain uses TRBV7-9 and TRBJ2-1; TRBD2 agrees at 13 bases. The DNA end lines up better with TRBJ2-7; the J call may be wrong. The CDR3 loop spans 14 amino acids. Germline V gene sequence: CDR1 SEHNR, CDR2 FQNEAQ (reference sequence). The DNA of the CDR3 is TGTGCCAGCAGCCGGACTAGCGGGAGCTACGAGCAGTACTTC. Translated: CASSRTSGSYEQYF.

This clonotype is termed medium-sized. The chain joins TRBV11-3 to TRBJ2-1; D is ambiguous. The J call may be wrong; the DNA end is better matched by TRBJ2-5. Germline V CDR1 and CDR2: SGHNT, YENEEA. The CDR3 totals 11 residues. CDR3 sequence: CASSSGGTQYF. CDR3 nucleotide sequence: TGTGCCAGCAGCTCGGGCGGGACCCAGTACTTC.

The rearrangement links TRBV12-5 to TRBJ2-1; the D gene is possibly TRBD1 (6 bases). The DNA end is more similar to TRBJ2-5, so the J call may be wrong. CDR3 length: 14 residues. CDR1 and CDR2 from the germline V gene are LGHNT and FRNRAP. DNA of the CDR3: TGTGCGGGGCGTGGGGGCTGTCAATTAGACATCCAGTACTTC. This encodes CAGRGGCQLDIQYF.

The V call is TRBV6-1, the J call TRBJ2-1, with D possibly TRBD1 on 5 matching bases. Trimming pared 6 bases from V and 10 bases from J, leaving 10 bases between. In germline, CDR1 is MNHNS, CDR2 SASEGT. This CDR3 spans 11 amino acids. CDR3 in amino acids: CASSTWGEQFF. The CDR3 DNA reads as TGTGCCAGCAGCACATGGGGCGAGCAGTTCTTC.

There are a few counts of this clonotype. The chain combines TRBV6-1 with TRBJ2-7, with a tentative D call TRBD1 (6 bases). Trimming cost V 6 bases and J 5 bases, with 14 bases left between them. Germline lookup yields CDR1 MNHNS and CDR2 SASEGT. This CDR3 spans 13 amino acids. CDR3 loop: CASRMTGPHEQYF. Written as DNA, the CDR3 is TGTGCCAGCAGGATGACAGGCCCCCACGAGCAGTACTTC.

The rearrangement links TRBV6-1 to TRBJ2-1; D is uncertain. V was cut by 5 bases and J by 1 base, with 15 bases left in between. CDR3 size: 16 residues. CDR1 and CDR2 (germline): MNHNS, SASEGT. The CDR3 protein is CASSPTPVRSYNEQFF. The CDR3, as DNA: TGTGCCAGCAGTCCCACCCCCGTCCGATCCTACAATGAGCAGTTCTTC.

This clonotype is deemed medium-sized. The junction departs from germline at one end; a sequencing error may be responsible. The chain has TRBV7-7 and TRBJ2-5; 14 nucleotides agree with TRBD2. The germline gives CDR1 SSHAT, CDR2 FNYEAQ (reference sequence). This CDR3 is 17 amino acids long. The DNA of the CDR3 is TGTGCTAGCAGCCCCTCAGAAGTGGGACTAGCGGGGGTTGAGCAGTACTTC. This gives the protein CASSPSEVGLAGVEQYF.

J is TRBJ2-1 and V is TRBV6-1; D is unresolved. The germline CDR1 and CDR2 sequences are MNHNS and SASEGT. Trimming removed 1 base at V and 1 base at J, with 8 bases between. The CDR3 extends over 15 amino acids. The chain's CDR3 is CASSEDAGSYNEQFF. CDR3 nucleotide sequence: TGTGCCAGCAGTGAAGATGCCGGTTCCTACAATGAGCAGTTCTTC.

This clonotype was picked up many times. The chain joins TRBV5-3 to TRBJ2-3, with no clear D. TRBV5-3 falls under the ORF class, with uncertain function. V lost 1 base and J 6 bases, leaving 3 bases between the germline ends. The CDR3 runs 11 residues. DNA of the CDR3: TGTGCCAGAAGCTTGAACGATACGCAGTATTTT. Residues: CARSLNDTQYF.

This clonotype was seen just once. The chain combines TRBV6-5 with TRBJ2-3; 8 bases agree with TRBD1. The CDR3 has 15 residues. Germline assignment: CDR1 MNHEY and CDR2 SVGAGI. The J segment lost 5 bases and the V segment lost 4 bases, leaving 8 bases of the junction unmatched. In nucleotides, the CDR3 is TGTGCCAGCAGTTTAGGACAGGGCGACAAAGATACGCAGTATTTT. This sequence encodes CASSLGQGDKDTQYF.

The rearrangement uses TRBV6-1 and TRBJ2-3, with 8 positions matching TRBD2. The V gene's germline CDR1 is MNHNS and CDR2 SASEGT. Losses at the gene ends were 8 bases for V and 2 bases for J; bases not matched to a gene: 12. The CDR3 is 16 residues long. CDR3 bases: TGTGCCAGCGGGGAGGGTGGAGCGGGAGCCACAGATACGCAGTATTTT. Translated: CASGEGGAGATDTQYF.

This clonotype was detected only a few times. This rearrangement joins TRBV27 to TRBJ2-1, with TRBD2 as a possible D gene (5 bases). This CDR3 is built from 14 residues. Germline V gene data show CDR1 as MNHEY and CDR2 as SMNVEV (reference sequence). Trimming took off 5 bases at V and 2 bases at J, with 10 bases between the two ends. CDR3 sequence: CASSAPGAYNEQFF. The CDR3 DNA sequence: TGTGCCAGCAGTGCCCCCGGGGCCTACAATGAGCAGTTCTTC.

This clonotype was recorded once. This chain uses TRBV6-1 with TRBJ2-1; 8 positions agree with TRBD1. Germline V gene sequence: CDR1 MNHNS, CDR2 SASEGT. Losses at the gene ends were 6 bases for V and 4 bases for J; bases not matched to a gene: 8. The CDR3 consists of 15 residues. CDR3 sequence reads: CASRPFGQGYNEQFF. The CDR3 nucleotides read TGTGCCAGCAGACCCTTCGGACAGGGTTACAATGAGCAGTTCTTC.

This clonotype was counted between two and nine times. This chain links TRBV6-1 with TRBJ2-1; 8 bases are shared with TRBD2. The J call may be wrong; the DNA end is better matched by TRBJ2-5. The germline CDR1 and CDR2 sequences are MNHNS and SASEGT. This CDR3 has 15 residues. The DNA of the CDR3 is TGTGCCAGCAGTGATAGCTTAGCGGGAAGCGAGACCCAGTACTTC. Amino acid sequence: CASSDSLAGSETQYF.